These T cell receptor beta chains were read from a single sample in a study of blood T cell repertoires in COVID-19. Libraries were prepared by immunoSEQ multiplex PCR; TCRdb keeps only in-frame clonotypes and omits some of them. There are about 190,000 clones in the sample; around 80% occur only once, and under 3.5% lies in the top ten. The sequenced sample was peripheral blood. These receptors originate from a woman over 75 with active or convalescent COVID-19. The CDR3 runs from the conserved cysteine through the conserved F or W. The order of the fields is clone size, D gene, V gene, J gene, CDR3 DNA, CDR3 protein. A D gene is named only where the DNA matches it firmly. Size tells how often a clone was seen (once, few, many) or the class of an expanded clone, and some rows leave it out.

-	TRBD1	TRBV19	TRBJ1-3	TGTGCCAGCGGTTTGACAGGGGCCGGAAACACCATATATTTT	CASGLTGAGNTIYF
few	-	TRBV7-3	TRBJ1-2	-	CASSFGQGALGTF
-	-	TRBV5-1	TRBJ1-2	TGCGCCAGCAGTTTTGGCACAACTAACTATGGCTACACCTTC	CASSFGTTNYGYTF
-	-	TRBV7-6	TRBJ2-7	TGTGCCAGCGGCTCTACAGGGGCGGGGGAGCAGTACTTC	CASGSTGAGEQYF
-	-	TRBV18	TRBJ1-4	TGTGCCAGCTCGCCGGTATCGGTTGCTAATGAAAAACTGTTTTTT	CASSPVSVANEKLFF
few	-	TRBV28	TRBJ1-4	TGTGCCAGCAGCTTAAGGTCGGGGGAAAAACTGTTTTTT	CASSLRSGEKLFF
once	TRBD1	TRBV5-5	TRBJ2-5	TGTGCCAGCAGCCAGGGACAGACCCAAGAGACCCAGTACTTC	CASSQGQTQETQYF
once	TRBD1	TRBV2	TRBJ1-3	TGTGCCAGCAGTGGATTGACAGGGAACTCTGGAAACACCATATATTTT	CASSGLTGNSGNTIYF
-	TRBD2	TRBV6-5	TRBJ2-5	TGTGCCAGCAGGGAGTCGGGGGGGAGAGAGACCCAGTACTTC	CASRESGGRETQYF
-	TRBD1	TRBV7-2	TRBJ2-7	TGTGCCAGCAGCTTTGCCGAAGGGGGCGGGTACGAGCAGTACTTC	CASSFAEGGGYEQYF